Below are 23 T cell receptor beta chains sequenced from a single sample in a study of blood T cell repertoires in COVID-19. The protocol was immunoSEQ multiplex PCR, while the TCRdb copy is restricted to in-frame clones and leaves out a portion. Counted here are 200,000 or so clones, more than 85% occurring once; the ten biggest clones make up about 0.8%. Sequencing was carried out using peripheral blood. The receptors here all came from a man in his 60s with COVID-19, enrolled during active disease.

This clone was seen a single time. This chain uses TRBV30 with TRBJ1-1; D possibly corresponds to TRBD1 (6 bases). Trimming left V 3 bases short and J 1 base short, with 9 bases between. The length of the CDR3 is 13 residues. The V gene's germline CDR1 is GTSNPN and CDR2 SVGIG (reference sequence). The CDR3 nucleotides read TGTGCCTGGAGGGGGGCGGAGAACACTGAAGCTTTCTTT. Translation: CAWRGAENTEAFF.

As concerns this clone: Other nucleotide sequences from this sample produce the same CDR3. CDR3: CAWSVSYEQYF. For the CDR3, the DNA is TGTGCCTGGAGTGTCTCTTACGAGCAGTACTTC. This rearrangement joins TRBV30 to TRBJ2-7, with no clear D. Trimming removed 0 bases at V and 4 bases at J, with 4 bases between. Looked up from germline, CDR1 is GTSNPN and CDR2 is SVGIG (reference sequence). CDR3 size: 11 residues.

The CDR3 sequence: CATTRGSGANVLTF. DNA for the CDR3: TGTGCCACAACAAGGGGGTCTGGGGCCAACGTCCTGACTTTC. V gene TRBV15 combines with J gene TRBJ2-6; possibly TRBD1 for D (6 bases). Trimming shortened V by 9 bases and J by 1 base, and 10 bases separated the two germline ends. Germline V gene data show CDR1 as LNHNV and CDR2 as YYDKDF (reference sequence). The CDR3 is 14 residues long.

This clone was seen only a few times. J is TRBJ2-1 and V is TRBV6-5; the match to TRBD2 covers 7 bases. Germline CDR1 is MNHEY and CDR2 is SVGAGI. CDR3 size: 15 residues. V gave up 4 bases and J gave up 3 bases; unmatched junction bases: 6. The CDR3: CASSFRGSGYNEQFF. CDR3 DNA: TGTGCCAGCAGTTTTCGCGGGAGCGGCTACAATGAGCAGTTCTTC.

This clone showed up just once. The rearrangement joins TRBV5-1 to TRBJ2-7; perhaps TRBD2 as D (6 bases). Trimming shortened V by 4 bases and J by 11 bases, and 22 bases separated the two germline ends. CDR1 SGHRS and CDR2 YFSETQ come from the germline V gene. The CDR3 is made up of 14 amino acids. This chain's CDR3 is CASSEGVSSENKYF. In nucleotides, the CDR3 is TGCGCCAGCAGCGAGGGTGTGTCTAGCGAGAACAAGTACTTC.

This chain connects TRBV5-1 to TRBJ2-5; D is possibly TRBD2 (5 bases). The CDR3 loop spans 14 amino acids. With 1 base removed from V and 4 bases from J, the gap between germline ends came to 11 bases. Germline CDR1 is SGHRS and CDR2 is YFSETQ. The CDR3 loop reads CASSLPRRTETQYF. CDR3 in DNA: TGCGCCAGCAGCTTGCCGAGGAGGACAGAGACCCAGTACTTC.

The V call is TRBV18, the J call TRBJ2-7; D perhaps matches TRBD1 (5 bases). Germline V lookup: CDR1 KGHSH, CDR2 LQKENI. There are 14 residues in the CDR3. The V and J ends lost 0 bases and 3 bases respectively, with 9 bases between them. CDR3 in DNA: TGTGCCAGCTCACCACCGGGGCTCAACTACGAGCAGTACTTC. This codes for CASSPPGLNYEQYF.

V is TRBV7-9 and J is TRBJ1-1, with D possibly TRBD1 on 6 matching bases. This CDR3 is 14 amino acids long. Trimming pared 3 bases from V and 3 bases from J, leaving 11 bases between. Germline V gene sequence: CDR1 SEHNR, CDR2 FQNEAQ (reference sequence). CDR3 sequence: CASSFNRVDTEAFF. The CDR3, as DNA: TGTGCCAGCAGCTTTAACAGGGTTGACACTGAAGCTTTCTTT.

The V and J genes are TRBV2 and TRBJ2-7, with D maybe TRBD2 (5 bases). The germline V and J ends were trimmed by 3 bases and 5 bases, with 8 bases remaining between them. Germline CDR1 is SNHLY and CDR2 is FYNNEI. The CDR3 consists of 12 residues. CDR3 sequence (DNA): TGTGCCAGCAGTGACGTGCGGGACGAGCAGTACTTC. Amino acids: CASSDVRDEQYF. Based on the CDR3 plus reference TRBV2 and TRBJ2-7, the full variable domain is EPEVTQTPSHQVTQMGQEVILRCVPISNHLYFYWYRQILGQKVEFLVSFYNNEISEKSEIFDDQFSVERPDGSNFTLKIRSTKLEDSAMYFCASSDVRDEQYFGPGTRLTVT.

This clone was seen once. The rearrangement joins TRBV27 to TRBJ2-2; D might be TRBD2 (6 bases). V lost 0 bases and J 6 bases, leaving 20 bases between the germline ends. In germline, CDR1 is MNHEY, CDR2 SMNVEV (reference sequence). The CDR3 runs 18 residues. The CDR3 here is CASSLSITRLGVAGELFF. CDR3 bases: TGTGCCAGCAGTTTATCGATAACGAGACTAGGGGTCGCCGGGGAGCTGTTTTTT.

The chain has TRBV19 and TRBJ2-7; 9 bases line up with TRBD1. Losses at the gene ends were 6 bases for V and 9 bases for J; bases not matched to a gene: 12. The CDR3 totals 14 residues. Germline assignment: CDR1 LNHDA and CDR2 SQIVND (reference sequence). CDR3: CASSPGQGYERQYF. The CDR3 DNA reads as TGTGCCAGTAGCCCGGGACAGGGCTACGAGCGGCAGTACTTC.

The rearrangement links TRBV15 to TRBJ1-1, with D perhaps TRBD1 (5 bases). The CDR3 is 14 residues long. Trimming took 0 bases from V and 5 from J, leaving 10 bases between them. The germline V gene encodes CDR1 LNHNV and CDR2 YYDKDF (reference sequence). CDR3 protein: CATSREAGGTEAFF. The CDR3 DNA reads as TGTGCCACCAGCAGAGAAGCGGGGGGAACTGAAGCTTTCTTT.

The chain links TRBV27 to TRBJ1-2; TRBD1 matches 8 bases. The CDR3 is 14 residues long. J gave up 8 bases and V 4 bases, and 9 bases lay outside the gene matches. CDR1 MNHEY and CDR2 SMNVEV come from the germline V gene (reference sequence). CDR3 residues: CASSSSWAGGGYTF. The DNA of the CDR3 is TGTGCCAGCAGTTCTTCCTGGGCAGGGGGCGGCTACACCTTC.

The chain employs TRBV11-3 and TRBJ2-1, with 8 bases aligning to TRBD2. V lost 3 bases to trimming and J lost 1 base; unmatched junction nucleotides: 2. The germline V gene encodes CDR1 SGHNT and CDR2 YENEEA. CDR3 length: 15 residues. The DNA of the CDR3 is TGTGCCAGCAGCTTTGGCGGGGGGTCCTACAATGAGCAGTTCTTC. Translation: CASSFGGGSYNEQFF.

This clone was seen only once. The CDR3 DNA sequence: TGCGCCAGCAGCCAGTCTACTAGCGGTTCCTACAATGAGCAGTTCTTC. Translation: CASSQSTSGSYNEQFF. The chain joins TRBV4-1 to TRBJ2-1, with 8 bases identical to TRBD2. V gave up 3 bases and J gave up 1 base; unmatched junction bases: 5. Germline V lookup: CDR1 MGHRA, CDR2 YSYEKL. This CDR3 has 16 residues.

This clone appeared once. The J gene is TRBJ1-1, the V gene TRBV20-1, with D unresolved. The CDR3 contains 10 residues. Germline V CDR1 and CDR2: DFQATT, SNEGSKA (reference sequence). Trimming stripped 3 bases from V and 8 bases from J, with 7 bases between. The CDR3 reads CSASKREAFF. As DNA, the CDR3 is TGCAGTGCTAGTAAGCGGGAAGCTTTCTTT.

V and J are TRBV30 and TRBJ2-7; the match to TRBD2 covers 9 bases. CDR3 length: 12 amino acids. J was trimmed by 5 bases and V by 3 bases; bases with no gene match: 2. Per germline, CDR1 GTSNPN and CDR2 SVGIG (reference sequence). DNA for the CDR3: TGTGCCTGGAGGCGGGGGGGGAACGAGCAGTACTTC. Its protein product is CAWRRGGNEQYF.

J is TRBJ2-2 and V is TRBV3-1 (or the pseudogene TRBV3-2), with 7 nucleotides matching TRBD1. The germline V gene has CDR1 LGHDT and CDR2 YNNKEL (reference sequence). J gave up 5 bases and V 5 bases, and 8 bases lay outside the gene matches. The CDR3 runs to 15 residues. The chain's CDR3 is CASSITGASTGELFF. CDR3 DNA sequence: TGTGCCAGCAGCATTACAGGGGCCTCAACCGGGGAGCTGTTTTTT.

The chain has TRBV2 and TRBJ1-5, with D perhaps TRBD1 (6 bases). The CDR3 length is 16 residues. The V end lost 1 base, the J end lost 4 bases, and 14 bases lay between the germline ends. Looked up from germline, CDR1 is SNHLY and CDR2 is FYNNEI. The CDR3 DNA sequence: TGTGCCAGCAGTGAAGGAAATGGACAGATTAATCAGCCCCAGCATTTT. Translation: CASSEGNGQINQPQHF.

V is TRBV12-3 or TRBV12-4 and J is TRBJ1-5; D is perhaps TRBD1 (6 bases). CDR3 size: 13 residues. V lost 7 bases and J lost 3, with 10 bases in between. CDR3 sequence reads: CASTTGTNQPQHF. The CDR3 DNA reads TGTGCCAGCACCACAGGGACCAATCAGCCCCAGCATTTT.

The genes are TRBV14 and TRBJ1-1, with TRBD1 matching over 9 bases. CDR1 is SGHDN and CDR2 is FVKESK in the germline V gene. The CDR3 is made up of 18 amino acids. The trim removed 0 bases at V and 0 bases at J, leaving 8 bases unmatched. DNA for the CDR3: TGTGCCAGCAGCCAAGAGGACACAGGGGGCAACGTGAACACTGAAGCTTTCTTT. It specifies CASSQEDTGGNVNTEAFF. Full variable domain (outside the CDR3, taken from reference TRBV14 and TRBJ1-1): EAGVTQFPSHSVIEKGQTVTLRCDPISGHDNLYWYRRVMGKEIKFLLHFVKESKQDESGMPNNRFLAERTGGTYSTLKVQPAELEDSGVYFCASSQEDTGGNVNTEAFFGQGTRLTVV.

This sequence joins TRBV29-1 and TRBJ2-3, with TRBD2 matching 12 bases. Germline loops: CDR1 SQVTM, CDR2 ANQGSEA. This CDR3 region has 15 residues. Trimming at V came to 5 bases and at J to 0 bases, leaving 3 bases not matched to a gene. The CDR3 DNA reads TGCAGCGTTACCGGACTAGCGGGGAGCACAGATACGCAGTATTTT. Its translation: CSVTGLAGSTDTQYF.

J is TRBJ2-1 and V is TRBV4-3, with TRBD2 as a possible D gene (5 bases). This CDR3 is built from 18 residues. V gave up 4 bases and J gave up 0 bases, with 19 bases separating them. From germline, CDR1 is LGHNA and CDR2 YSLEER. Here the CDR3 DNA reads TGCGCCAGCAGCCTCTCGGCGGGCGGACCGAGCTCCTACAATGAGCAGTTCTTC. Protein: CASSLSAGGPSSYNEQFF.